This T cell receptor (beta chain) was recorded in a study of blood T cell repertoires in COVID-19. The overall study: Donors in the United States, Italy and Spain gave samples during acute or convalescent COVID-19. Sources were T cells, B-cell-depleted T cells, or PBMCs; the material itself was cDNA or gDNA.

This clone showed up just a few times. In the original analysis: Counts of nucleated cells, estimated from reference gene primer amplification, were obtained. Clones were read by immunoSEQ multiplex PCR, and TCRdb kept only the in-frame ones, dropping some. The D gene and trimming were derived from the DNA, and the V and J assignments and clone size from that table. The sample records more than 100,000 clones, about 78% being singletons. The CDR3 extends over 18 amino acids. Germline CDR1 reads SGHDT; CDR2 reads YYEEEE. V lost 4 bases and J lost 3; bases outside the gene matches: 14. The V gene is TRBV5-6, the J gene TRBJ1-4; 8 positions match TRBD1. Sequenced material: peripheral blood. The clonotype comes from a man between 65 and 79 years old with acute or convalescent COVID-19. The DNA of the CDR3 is TGTGCCAGCAGCATTCGACAGGGGTTTATCCTGGCTAATGAAAAACTGTTTTTT. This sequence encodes CASSIRQGFILANEKLFF. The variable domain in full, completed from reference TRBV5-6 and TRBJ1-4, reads DAGVTQSPTHLIKTRGQQVTLRCSPKSGHDTVSWYQQALGQGPQFIFQYYEEEERQRGNFPDRFSGHQFPNYSSELNVNALLLGDSALYLCASSIRQGFILANEKLFFGSGTQLSVL.